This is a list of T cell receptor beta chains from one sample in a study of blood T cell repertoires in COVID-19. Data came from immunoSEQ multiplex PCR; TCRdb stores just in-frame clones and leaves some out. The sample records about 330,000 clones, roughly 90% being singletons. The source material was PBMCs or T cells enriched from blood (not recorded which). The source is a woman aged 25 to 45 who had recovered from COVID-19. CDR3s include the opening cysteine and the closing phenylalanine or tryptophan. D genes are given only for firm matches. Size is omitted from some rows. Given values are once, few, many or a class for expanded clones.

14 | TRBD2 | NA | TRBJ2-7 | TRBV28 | CASRPGLASYEQYF | TGTGCCAGCAGGCCGGGACTAGCGTCCTACGAGCAGTACTTC
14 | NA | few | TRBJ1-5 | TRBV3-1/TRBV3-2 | CATSRGQTNQPQHF | TGTGCCACAAGCCGCGGACAGACAAATCAGCCCCAGCATTTT
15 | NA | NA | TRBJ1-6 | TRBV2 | CASGAASSYNSPLHF | TGTGCCAGCGGGGCCGCAAGCTCCTATAATTCACCCCTCCACTTT
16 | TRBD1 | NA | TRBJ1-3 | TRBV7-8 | CASSSGTGGSGNTIYF | TGTGCCAGCAGCTCCGGGACAGGGGGATCTGGAAACACCATATATTTT
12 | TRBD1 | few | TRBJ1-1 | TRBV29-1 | CSGRQGGTEAFF | TGCAGCGGCAGACAGGGCGGGACTGAAGCTTTCTTT
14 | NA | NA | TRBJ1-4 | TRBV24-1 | CATSDQGQNEKLFF | TGTGCCACCAGTGATCAGGGGCAGAATGAAAAACTGTTTTTT
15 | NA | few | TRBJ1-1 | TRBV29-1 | CSVRKSAGLRTEAFF | TGCAGCGTCCGGAAGAGCGCAGGGTTAAGGACTGAAGCTTTCTTT
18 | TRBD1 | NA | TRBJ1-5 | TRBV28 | CASTLGGQGAILNQPQHF | TGTGCCAGCACACTGGGGGGACAGGGGGCTATATTGAATCAGCCCCAGCATTTT
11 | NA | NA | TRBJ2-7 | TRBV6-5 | CASETVYEQYF | TGTGCCAGCGAGACAGTATACGAGCAGTACTTC
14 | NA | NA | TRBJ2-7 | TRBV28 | CASSSVAASYEQYF | TGTGCCAGCAGTTCCGTAGCGGCCTCCTACGAGCAGTACTTC
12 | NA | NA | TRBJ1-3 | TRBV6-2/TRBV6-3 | CASSYLGNTIYF | TGTGCCAGCAGTTACCTCGGAAACACCATATATTTT
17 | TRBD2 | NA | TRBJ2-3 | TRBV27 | CASSSPSGGARLATQYF | TGTGCCAGCTCCTCTCCTAGCGGGGGGGCTAGGCTGGCTACGCAGTATTTT
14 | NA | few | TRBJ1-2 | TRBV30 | CAWSDRGGSYGYTF | TGTGCCTGGAGTGATCGGGGAGGAAGCTATGGCTACACCTTC
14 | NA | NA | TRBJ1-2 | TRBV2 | CASSAGLGFYGYTF | TGTGCCAGCAGTGCTGGACTTGGCTTCTATGGCTACACCTTC
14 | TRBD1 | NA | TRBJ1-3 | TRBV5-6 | CASSSDRGRNTIYF | TGTGCCAGCAGCTCGGACAGGGGGAGGAACACCATATATTTT
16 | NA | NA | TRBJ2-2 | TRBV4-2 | CASSQQQGSNTGELFF | TGTGCCAGCAGCCAACAACAGGGCTCGAACACCGGGGAGCTGTTTTTT
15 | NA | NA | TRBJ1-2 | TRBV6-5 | CASSKFGTPNYGYTF | TGTGCCAGCAGTAAATTCGGGACACCTAACTATGGCTACACCTTC
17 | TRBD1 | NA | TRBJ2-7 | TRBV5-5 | CASQLGAGTVPTYEQYF | TGTGCCAGCCAGCTCGGGGCCGGGACAGTTCCCACCTACGAGCAGTACTTC
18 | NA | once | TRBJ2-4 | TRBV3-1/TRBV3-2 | CASSQDWGGRRTKNIQYF | TGTGCCAGCAGCCAAGATTGGGGGGGGCGAAGGACCAAAAACATTCAGTACTTC
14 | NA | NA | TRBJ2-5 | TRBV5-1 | CASSLTGRQETQYF | TGCGCCAGCAGCTTGACAGGTCGACAAGAGACCCAGTACTTC